These T cell receptor beta chains were read from a single sample in a study of CD8+ T cells in alopecia areata. TCRdb's copy holds only in-frame clones and misses some; the assay was immunoSEQ multiplex PCR. The sample gives about 200,000 clones, 60% of which show up once; approximately 1% is in the top ten. The material was CD4+ T cells sorted from blood, obtained at week 24, from a patient treated with tofacitinib. These receptors were obtained from a human donor with alopecia areata. The CDR3 runs from the conserved cysteine through the conserved F or W. D genes are given only for firm matches. Clone sizes are given selectively: once, few, many, or a class where the clone is expanded.

TRBV29-1,TRBJ1-2,NA,once,CSVREVDGYTF,TGCAGCGTACGCGAAGTAGATGGCTACACCTTC
TRBV25-1,TRBJ1-1,NA,NA,CASSEALVAFF,TGTGCCAGCAGTGAGGCCCTTGTGGCTTTCTTT
TRBV30,TRBJ2-1,TRBD2,NA,CAWTIAGGPNEQFF,TGTGCCTGGACCATAGCGGGGGGGCCGAATGAGCAGTTCTTC
TRBV5-1,TRBJ2-7,TRBD1,NA,CASSVTGESYEQYF,TGCGCCAGCAGCGTGACAGGGGAGTCCTACGAGCAGTACTTC
TRBV29-1,TRBJ1-1,TRBD1,NA,CSVTTQGAGDTEAFF,TGCAGCGTTACGACCCAGGGGGCTGGGGACACTGAAGCTTTCTTT
TRBV6-5,TRBJ1-1,NA,NA,CASSPGQPMNTEAFF,TGTGCCAGCAGTCCAGGACAGCCCATGAACACTGAAGCTTTCTTT
TRBV19,TRBJ1-1,NA,few,CASRAHFGQTEKNTEAFF,TGTGCCAGTAGAGCCCACTTCGGACAGACAGAGAAGAACACTGAAGCTTTCTTT
TRBV2,TRBJ2-7,NA,NA,CASSEGGHEQYF,TGTGCCAGCAGTGAAGGCGGACACGAGCAGTACTTC
TRBV7-2,TRBJ1-6,NA,NA,CASSLFPSPEHSPLHF,TGTGCCAGCAGCTTATTCCCTTCCCCCGAACATTCACCCCTCCACTTT
TRBV27,TRBJ1-5,NA,NA,CASRSEQGNQPQHF,TGTGCCAGCAGAAGTGAACAAGGCAATCAGCCCCAGCATTTT
TRBV5-1,TRBJ2-5,NA,few,CASSLPGEETQYF,TGCGCCAGCAGCTTGCCGGGAGAAGAGACCCAGTACTTC
TRBV7-2,TRBJ1-1,NA,few,CASSTFHTSTEAFF,TGTGCCAGCAGTACCTTCCACACGAGCACTGAAGCTTTCTTT
TRBV6-1,TRBJ1-2,TRBD1,NA,CASSGPGQKNYGYTF,TGTGCCAGCAGTGGTCCGGGACAGAAAAACTATGGCTACACCTTC
TRBV18,TRBJ1-1,NA,few,CASSGTEAFF,TGTGCCAGCTCAGGGACTGAAGCTTTCTTT
TRBV4-1,TRBJ2-6,TRBD1,NA,CASSQDVDRVLSGANVLTF,TGCGCCAGCAGCCAAGATGTAGACAGGGTGCTTTCTGGGGCCAACGTCCTGACTTTC
TRBV19,TRBJ1-6,NA,NA,CASSIGYSHSPLHF,TGTGCCAGTAGTATAGGCTACAGCCATTCACCCCTCCACTTT
TRBV5-4,TRBJ2-1,NA,few,CASSVGPYNEQFF,TGTGCCAGCAGCGTGGGCCCATACAATGAGCAGTTCTTC